This T cell receptor (beta chain) was captured by sequencing in a study of blood T cell repertoires in COVID-19. Study context: Acute-phase and convalescent COVID-19 samples originated in the United States, Italy and Spain. T cells, B-cell-depleted T cells, or PBMCs provided the cDNA or gDNA that served as material.

Germline trimming cut 2 bases from V and 6 bases from J; bases unmatched to any gene: 9. The germline V gene encodes CDR1 GTSNPN and CDR2 SVGIG (reference sequence). The CDR3 loop spans 14 amino acids. Per the authors' pipeline: Reference gene primer amplification gave nucleated cell count estimates. Sequenced by immunoSEQ multiplex PCR; TCRdb stores in-frame clones only, minus some. That table gives V, J and clone size, and the DNA gave D and trimming. This table has about 150,000 clones, 78% appearing once. V gene TRBV30 combines with J gene TRBJ2-7; 8 nucleotides line up with TRBD2. This sequence originates from a woman aged 80 or over with acute or convalescent COVID-19. Sequenced sample: peripheral blood. The DNA of the CDR3 is TGTGCCTGGAGTCTGGGAGCGGGAGTAGGCGAGCAGTACTTC. Translated, it gives CAWSLGAGVGEQYF.